This entry lists 6 T cell receptor beta chains sequenced from one sample in a study of CD8 T cells in Susac syndrome. RNA, at about 0.45 to 1 ug, was reverse transcribed with random hexamers. TCRdb analysed the immunoSEQ multiplex PCR reads with MiXCR anew, one entry per CDR3 protein. The sample shows just under 150,000 distinct CDR3 sequences, less than 95% of them seen only once. The material sequenced was CD4+ T cells from PBMCs. These receptors all come from a human donor in good health.

The V call is TRBV12-3 or TRBV12-4, the J call TRBJ2-7; D possibly corresponds to TRBD1 (6 bases). Trimming shortened V by 3 bases and J by 3 bases, and 12 bases separated the two germline ends. This CDR3 spans 14 amino acids. CDR3 nucleotides: TGTGCCAGCAGTTTTAGCCAGGGGTACTACGAGCAGTACTTC. This translates into CASSFSQGYYEQYF.

CDR3 DNA sequence: TGCAGCGCATCTAGCACAGATACGCAGTATTTT. Protein: CSASSTDTQYF. V is TRBV29-1 and J is TRBJ2-3; D ambiguous. The CDR3 consists of 11 residues. Trimming removed 7 bases from V and 0 bases from J, with 5 bases in between. The germline V gene encodes CDR1 SQVTM and CDR2 ANQGSEA.

The V gene is TRBV7-9, the J gene TRBJ2-7, with D possibly TRBD2 on 6 matching bases. The CDR3 sequence is 14 residues long. Germline V gene sequence: CDR1 SEHNR, CDR2 FQNEAQ (reference sequence). The V gene lost 6 bases and the J gene lost 7 bases, with 19 bases spanning the gap. The CDR3: CASSYRDSHGEQYF. CDR3 nucleotide sequence: TGTGCCAGCAGTTACCGGGACTCACATGGAGAGCAGTACTTC.

The chain is built from TRBV20-1 and TRBJ2-2; 10 nucleotides match TRBD2. From germline, CDR1 is DFQATT and CDR2 SNEGSKA (reference sequence). The length of the CDR3 is 18 residues. V lost 3 bases, J lost 4 bases, and 14 bases stayed unmatched. CDR3 protein: CSASREVAGGRATGELFF. The CDR3 region has the DNA TGCAGTGCTAGTAGGGAAGTAGCGGGAGGTCGGGCCACCGGGGAGCTGTTTTTT.

V gene TRBV7-8 combines with J gene TRBJ1-4, with D maybe TRBD1 (5 bases). V was pared by 1 base and J by 5 bases, with 8 bases between. Per germline, CDR1 SGHVS and CDR2 FQNEAQ. The CDR3 loop spans 14 amino acids. DNA for the CDR3: TGTGCCAGCAGCTTAGGGGGCACCAATGAAAAACTGTTTTTT. Translating it yields CASSLGGTNEKLFF.

This chain uses TRBV6-5 with TRBJ2-7; 8 nucleotides align to TRBD1. Germline CDR1 is MNHEY and CDR2 is SVGAGI. V was pared by 3 bases and J by 6 bases, with 7 bases of the junction left unmatched. CDR3 size: 14 residues. The CDR3 nucleotides read TGTGCCAGCAGTTATCGGGACAGGTTTGCCGAGCAGTACTTC. Translated: CASSYRDRFAEQYF.